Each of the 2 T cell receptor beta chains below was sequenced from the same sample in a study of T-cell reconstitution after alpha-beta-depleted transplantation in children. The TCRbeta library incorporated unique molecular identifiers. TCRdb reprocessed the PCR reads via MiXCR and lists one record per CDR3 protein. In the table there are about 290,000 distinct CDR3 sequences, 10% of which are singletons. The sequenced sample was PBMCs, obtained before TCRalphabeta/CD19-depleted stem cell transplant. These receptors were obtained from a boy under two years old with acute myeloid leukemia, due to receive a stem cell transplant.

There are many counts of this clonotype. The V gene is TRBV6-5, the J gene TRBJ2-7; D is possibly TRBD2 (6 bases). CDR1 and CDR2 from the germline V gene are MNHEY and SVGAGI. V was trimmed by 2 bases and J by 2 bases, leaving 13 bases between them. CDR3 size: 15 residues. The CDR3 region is CASSYGLAITYEQYF. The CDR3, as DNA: TGTGCCAGCAGTTACGGGCTAGCGATTACCTACGAGCAGTACTTC.

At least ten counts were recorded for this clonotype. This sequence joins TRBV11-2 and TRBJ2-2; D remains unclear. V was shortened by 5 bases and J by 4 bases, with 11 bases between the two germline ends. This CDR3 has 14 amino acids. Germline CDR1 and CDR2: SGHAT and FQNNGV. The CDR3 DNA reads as TGTGCCAGCAGCCCCCCCCTAGGCACCGGGGAGCTGTTTTTT. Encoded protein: CASSPPLGTGELFF.